The T cell receptor (beta chain) under discussion was sequenced for a study of T cells in Graves' hyperthyroidism and ophthalmopathy (dated by TCRdb to between 2017 and 2020). Background on the whole study: Peripheral blood samples were taken at the time of initial diagnosis, prior to any treatment. TCR V-J signatures able to tell the groups apart were searched for in a discovery cohort of 100 patients, of whom about 40 had Graves' ophthalmopathy and about 60 had stable Graves' hyperthyroidism. An independent validation cohort of under 20 hyperthyroidism patients and about 15 patients who later progressed to ophthalmopathy tested prospective prediction of ophthalmopathy. The 85 to 100 discovery patients were randomly split 7:3 into training and test sets. In about six Graves' hyperthyroidism patients, the study also compared T-cell repertoires from thyroid tissue with T-cell repertoires from blood. After blood sampling, hyperthyroidism patients were treated with methimazole at a starting dose of 30 mg daily, and ophthalmopathy patients were treated with high-dose intravenous methylprednisolone. The paper describes TCR Vbeta CDR3 sequencing of around 130 peripheral blood samples, made up of 43 ophthalmopathy patients, 70 to 75 hyperthyroidism patients and some 17 progressor patients. Beyond this particular receptor, the publication reports: Ophthalmopathy was separated from stable hyperthyroidism by a 13 V-J signature model, with around 90% sensitivity and approximately 81% specificity obtained in cross-validation and 80%/75% obtained in testing. In validation, progression to ophthalmopathy was predicted by the model with 55% to 71% sensitivity and 72.22% specificity, a median of approximately 6.5 months before onset. Blood samples also contained most of the expanded thyroid clonotypes (frequency above 0.001), which suggests that blood repertoires may reflect thyroid immune responses. Sample size was not statistically predetermined, and investigators were not blinded to group allocation.

The TCR beta CDR3 regions were amplified from the RNA transcripts. For the first round of RT-PCR on the TCR CDR3, the HTBI primer set was used together with the Qiagen OneStep RT-PCR kit. Libraries were constructed in a second round of multiplex PCR, after which size selection and purification were performed. Libraries were sequenced paired-end with 100 bp reads on an Illumina HiSeq2000. The published analysis was carried out like this. Raw data were processed with SOAPnuke, discarding reads with adapters, uncalled bases, mean Phred below 15, or no exact constant-primer or identifier match. COPE v1.2.5 was used to merge high-quality paired reads, and clonotypes were defined as unique nucleotide sequences. MiTCR v1.1 was used to align the clonotypes against IMGT TRBV, TRBD and TRBJ reference segments. The analysis included only V-J combinations with a frequency above 0.0001, which together covered around 99% of the repertoires. A TCS score was defined as the ratio between F50 (clonal expansion) and ExV (chaos), using BLOSUM62-based TCRdist between CDR3 peptides within each V-J. Welch's t-statistics and random forest reduced around 520 V-J features to 13, which were used in a naive Bayes classifier (R e1071). Using fastp at Q25 and MiXCR, TCRdb reprocessed the public reads and kept productive beta chains. CDR3 protein duplicates are merged, each entry listing the most common genes and DNA. The V and J calls shown here were made by TCRdb, not taken from the authors' results. For this sample there are 250,000 to 300,000 distinct CDR3 sequences; roughly 13% appear just once. The top ten clones comprise 7.9% of the sample.

The CDR3 contains 13 residues, cysteine and phenylalanine counted. CDR3 DNA only is kept here, 39 bases in frame from base 1. The germline V gene provides CDR1 SNHLY and CDR2 FYNNEI. At the junction V is shortened by 10 bases and J by 11 bases, with 21 bases in between. At least ten counts were recorded for this clonotype. Its antigen is currently not known. No base-level quality is on record; no much larger clone is a single base apart. Graves' hyperthyroidism was defined as stable when no progression to ophthalmopathy occurred over 18 months of follow-up. Hyperthyroidism patients were aged 18 to 65 years and newly diagnosed, with disease duration of less than 2 months. Patients with uncontrolled infections, other autoimmune diseases, pregnancy or lactation were excluded. Diagnoses were established on the basis of clinical symptoms, serum thyroxine and TRAb, thyroid ultrasound, and orbital computed tomography. PBMCs were separated from roughly 10 ml of fresh peripheral blood using Ficoll-Paque density gradient centrifugation. Total RNA was extracted using Trizol reagent, and RNA quality was assessed on an Agilent 2100 Bioanalyzer.

The sequence joins TRBV2 to TRBJ1-5; TRBD1 could be the D gene, as 6 bases match. Sequenced: blood. This sequence was found in a woman aged 40 to 50 with Graves' hyperthyroidism. The sequenced DNA: TGTGCCACCGCGGGGCAGGGGCAAGGGGCCCAGCATTTT. This codes for CATAGQGQGAQHF.